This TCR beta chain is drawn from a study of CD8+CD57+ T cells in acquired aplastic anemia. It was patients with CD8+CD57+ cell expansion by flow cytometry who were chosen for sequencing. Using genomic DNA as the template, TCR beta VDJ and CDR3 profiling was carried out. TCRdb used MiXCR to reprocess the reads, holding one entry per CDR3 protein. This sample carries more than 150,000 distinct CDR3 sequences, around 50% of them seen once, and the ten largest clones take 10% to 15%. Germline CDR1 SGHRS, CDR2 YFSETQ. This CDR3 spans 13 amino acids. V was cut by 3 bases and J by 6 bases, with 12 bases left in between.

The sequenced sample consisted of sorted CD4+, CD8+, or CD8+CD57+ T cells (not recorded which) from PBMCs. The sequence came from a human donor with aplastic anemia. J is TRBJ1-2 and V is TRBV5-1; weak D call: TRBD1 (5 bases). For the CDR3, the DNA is TGCGCCAGCAGCTGGGCAGACAGTGATGGCTACACCTTC. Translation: CASSWADSDGYTF.